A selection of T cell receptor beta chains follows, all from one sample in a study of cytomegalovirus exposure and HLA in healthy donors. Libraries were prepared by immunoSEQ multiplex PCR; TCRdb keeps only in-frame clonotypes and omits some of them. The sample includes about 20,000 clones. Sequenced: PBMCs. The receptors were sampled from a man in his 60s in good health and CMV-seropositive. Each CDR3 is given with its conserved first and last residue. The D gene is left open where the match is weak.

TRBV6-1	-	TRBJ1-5	CASSEPPREAQHF	TGTGCCAGCAGTGAACCCCCCAGGGAGGCCCAGCATTTT
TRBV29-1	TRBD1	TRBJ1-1	CSVARGRAAEAFF	TGCAGCGTTGCCAGGGGGCGAGCAGCTGAAGCTTTCTTT
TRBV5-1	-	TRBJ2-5	CASSLTGTQETQYF	TGCGCCAGCAGCCTCACAGGGACCCAAGAGACCCAGTACTTC
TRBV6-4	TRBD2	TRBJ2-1	CASSDSSKRGDNEQFF	TGTGCCAGCAGTGACTCGAGCAAGCGGGGGGACAATGAGCAGTTCTTC
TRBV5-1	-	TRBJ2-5	CASSGNQETQYF	TGCGCCAGCAGCGGCAACCAAGAGACCCAGTACTTC
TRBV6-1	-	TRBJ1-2	CARTNPANYGYTF	TGTGCCAGAACGAACCCGGCTAACTATGGCTACACCTTC
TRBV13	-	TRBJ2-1	CASSLALRGSYNEQFF	TGTGCCAGCAGCTTGGCCCTGAGAGGGTCCTACAATGAGCAGTTCTTC
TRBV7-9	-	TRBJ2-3	CASSPLNDSTDTQYF	TGTGCCAGCAGCCCTCTGAACGACTCGACGGATACGCAGTATTTT
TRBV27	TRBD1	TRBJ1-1	CASRKGQGEAFF	TGTGCCAGCAGAAAGGGACAGGGTGAAGCTTTCTTT
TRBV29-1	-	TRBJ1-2	CSVRENYGYTF	TGCAGCGTGAGGGAAAACTATGGCTACACCTTC
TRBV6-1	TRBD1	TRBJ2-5	CACRRQGYQETQYF	TGTGCCTGCAGACGACAGGGGTACCAAGAGACCCAGTACTTC
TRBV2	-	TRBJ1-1	CASLFTPMNTEAFF	TGTGCCAGCCTCTTCACACCCATGAACACTGAAGCTTTCTTT
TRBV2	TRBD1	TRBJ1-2	CASSEPGTGNYGYTF	TGTGCCAGCAGTGAACCCGGGACAGGGAACTATGGCTACACCTTC
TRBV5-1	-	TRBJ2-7	CASSLQATSYEQYF	TGCGCCAGCAGCTTGCAGGCTACCAGCTACGAGCAGTACTTC
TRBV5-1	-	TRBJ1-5	CASSPGGGNQPQHF	TGCGCCAGCAGCCCGGGAGGGGGAAATCAGCCCCAGCATTTT
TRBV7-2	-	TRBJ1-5	CASSLSPGRNQPQHF	TGTGCCAGCAGCTTAAGTCCAGGGCGGAATCAGCCCCAGCATTTT
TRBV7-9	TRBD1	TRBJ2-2	CASRSGTGINGELFF	TGTGCCAGCAGGTCCGGGACAGGGATTAACGGGGAGCTGTTTTTT
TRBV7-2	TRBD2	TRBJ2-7	CASSRDYLREQYF	TGTGCCAGCAGTCGGGACTACTTAAGAGAGCAGTACTTC
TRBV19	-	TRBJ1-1	CASSIGPGEAFF	TGTGCCAGTAGTATAGGCCCGGGTGAAGCTTTCTTT
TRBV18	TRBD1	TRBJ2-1	CASSPGQVTYNEQFF	TGTGCCAGCTCACCCGGACAGGTAACCTACAATGAGCAGTTCTTC
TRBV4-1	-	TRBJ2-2	CASSIRAQGELFF	TGCGCCAGCAGCATTAGGGCGCAGGGAGAGCTGTTTTTT
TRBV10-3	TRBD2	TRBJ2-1	CAISPGAGIAGEGEQFF	TGTGCCATCAGTCCTGGAGCTGGGATAGCGGGAGAGGGTGAGCAGTTCTTC
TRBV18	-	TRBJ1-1	CASSPPSGSNTEAFF	TGTGCCAGCTCACCACCGTCGGGTTCGAACACTGAAGCTTTCTTT
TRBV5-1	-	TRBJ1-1	CASSLAGHMNTEAFF	TGCGCCAGCAGCTTGGCGGGACACATGAACACTGAAGCTTTCTTT
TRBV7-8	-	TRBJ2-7	CASSLGSAYEQYF	TGTGCCAGCAGCTTAGGGAGCGCCTACGAGCAGTACTTC
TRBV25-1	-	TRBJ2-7	CASSGAGGYEQYF	TGTGCCAGCAGTGGGGCCGGGGGTTACGAGCAGTACTTC
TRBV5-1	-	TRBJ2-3	CASSPTVSSRESTDTQYF	TGCGCCAGCAGCCCCACCGTTTCTTCTCGGGAGAGCACAGATACGCAGTATTTT
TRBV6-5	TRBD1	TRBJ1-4	CASRPTRDSGKLFF	TGTGCCAGCAGACCAACCCGGGACAGCGGGAAACTGTTTTTT
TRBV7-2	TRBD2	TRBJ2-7	CASSRTSGRGVYEQYF	TGTGCCAGCAGCAGGACTAGCGGGAGGGGAGTGTACGAGCAGTACTTC
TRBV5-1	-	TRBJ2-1	CASSLTGTGGEQFF	TGCGCCAGCAGCTTGACGGGAACCGGTGGTGAGCAGTTCTTC
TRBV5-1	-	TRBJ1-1	CASSLVQGYHTEAFF	TGCGCCAGCAGCTTGGTACAGGGCTATCACACTGAAGCTTTCTTT
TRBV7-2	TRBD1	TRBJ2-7	CASNPTGTGLEQYF	TGTGCCAGCAACCCTACCGGGACAGGGTTGGAGCAGTACTTC
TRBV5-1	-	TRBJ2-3	CASNTGNTDTQYF	TGCGCCAGCAACACAGGTAACACAGATACGCAGTATTTT
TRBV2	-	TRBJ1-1	CASSEEGGDTEAFF	TGTGCCAGCAGTGAAGAGGGAGGCGACACTGAAGCTTTCTTT
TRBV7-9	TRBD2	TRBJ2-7	CASSFGGNSYEQYF	TGTGCCAGCAGCTTCGGGGGGAACTCCTACGAGCAGTACTTC
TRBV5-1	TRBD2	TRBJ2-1	CASRLREGHYNEQFF	TGCGCCAGTCGCCTTAGGGAGGGTCACTACAATGAGCAGTTCTTC
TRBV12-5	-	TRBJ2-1	CASGLGTGYEQFF	TGTGCTAGTGGTTTAGGGACTGGATATGAGCAGTTCTTC
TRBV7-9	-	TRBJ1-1	CASSADSFGTEAFF	TGTGCCAGCAGCGCCGACAGTTTTGGCACTGAAGCTTTCTTT
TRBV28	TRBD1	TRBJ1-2	CASSDRGYGYTF	TGTGCCAGCAGCGACAGGGGATATGGCTACACCTTC
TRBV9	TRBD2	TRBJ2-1	CASSAGTSSAYNEQFF	TGTGCCAGCAGCGCCGGGACTAGTTCTGCCTACAATGAGCAGTTCTTC
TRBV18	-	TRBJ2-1	CASSLLVHSGSSYNEQFF	TGTGCCAGCTCATTACTAGTTCATTCTGGTAGCTCCTACAATGAGCAGTTCTTC
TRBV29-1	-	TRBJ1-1	CSGRRGGSTEAFF	TGCAGCGGTAGGAGGGGAGGGAGCACTGAAGCTTTCTTT
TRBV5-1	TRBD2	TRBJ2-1	CASSLAGGSIDEQFF	TGCGCCAGCAGCTTGGCTGGCGGGAGTATAGATGAGCAGTTCTTC
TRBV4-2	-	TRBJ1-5	CASSQELVMQPQHF	TGTGCCAGCAGCCAAGAACTGGTAATGCAGCCCCAGCATTTT
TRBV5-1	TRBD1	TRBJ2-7	CASSSAGQGAHEQYF	TGCGCCAGCAGCTCGGCGGGACAGGGGGCGCATGAGCAGTACTTC
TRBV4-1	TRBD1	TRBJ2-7	CASSRGFKGQGHYEQYF	TGCGCCAGCAGCCGGGGCTTTAAAGGACAGGGTCACTACGAGCAGTACTTC
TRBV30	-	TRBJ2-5	CAWSVGASEETQYF	TGTGCCTGGAGTGTAGGGGCTAGCGAAGAGACCCAGTACTTC
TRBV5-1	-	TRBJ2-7	CASNSLGEQYF	TGCGCCAGCAACTCCCTCGGGGAGCAGTACTTC
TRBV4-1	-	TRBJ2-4	CASSQERVPGIQYF	TGCGCCAGCAGCCAAGAACGGGTTCCCGGTATTCAGTACTTC